This record covers a single T cell receptor beta chain. What it recognizes is unknown. The data originate from a study of tissue T cells after allogeneic stem cell transplantation. Overall study context: Tissue samples with histologically apparent lymphocytes on H&E review were prioritized for sequencing. Whole-study findings and limits: Blood and spleen captured only part of the tissue TCR repertoire.

Profiling relied on immunoSEQ multiplex PCR, and the TCRdb table lists in-frame clones only, not all of them. The sample carries about 3,300 clones, around 64% recorded once. Germline loops: CDR1 MNHNS, CDR2 SASEGT. The CDR3 has 15 residues. V lost 3 bases and J 0 bases, leaving 10 bases between the germline ends. This clonotype was obtained from a male donor aged 60 or over with lung cancer. The chain links TRBV6-1 to TRBJ2-3; a possible D gene is TRBD1 (6 bases). Here the sequenced sample was tissue from the right colon, taken at autopsy. CDR3 in DNA: TGTGCCAGCAGTGAGACCACAGGGAGCACAGATACGCAGTATTTT. Translated, it gives CASSETTGSTDTQYF.